Described below is a single T cell receptor beta chain sequence and its context. Its specificity is not known. The sample comes from a study of T cell responses to AZD1222 COVID-19 vaccine. Points from the study as a whole: Repertoires were collected only later (after the peak T cell response had occurred). Possibly, clonal diversity was underestimated; donors were largely white British and included more females.

V was cut by 5 bases and J by 1 base, with 11 bases left in between. Germline CDR1 and CDR2: SNHLY and FYNNEI. The CDR3 length is 14 residues. Assay: immunoSEQ multiplex PCR; the TCRdb copy retains only in-frame clones and omits some. The sample has 95,000 to 130,000 clones, around 94% seen once. V is TRBV2 and J is TRBJ1-1; weak D call: TRBD1 (5 bases). The source material was peripheral blood, sampled 28 days after the second AZD1222 dose. The source of this sequence is an adult who received the AZD1222 COVID-19 vaccine. Here the CDR3 DNA reads TGTGCCAGCAGTATTGTTACAGGGAACACTGAAGCTTTCTTT. This encodes CASSIVTGNTEAFF. Using reference TRBV2 and TRBJ1-1 for the parts outside the CDR3, the full variable domain is EPEVTQTPSHQVTQMGQEVILRCVPISNHLYFYWYRQILGQKVEFLVSFYNNEISEKSEIFDDQFSVERPDGSNFTLKIRSTKLEDSAMYFCASSIVTGNTEAFFGQGTRLTVV.